The 22 T cell receptor beta chains given below trace back to one sample, sequenced in a study of OX40 agonist ivuxolimab in advanced cancers. TCRdb's copy holds only in-frame clones and misses some; the assay was immunoSEQ multiplex PCR. The data contain 55,000 to 90,000 clones, around 88% of them singletons. The material sequenced was CD4+ or CD8+ T cells sorted from blood, taken in a trial of the OX40 agonist ivuxolimab. These receptors all stem from an adult with an advanced solid tumor such as melanoma, head and neck, liver or kidney cancer.

V usage is TRBV7-2 and J usage is TRBJ1-2; TRBD1 might be the D (6 bases). Germline V gene data show CDR1 as SGHTA and CDR2 as FQGNSA. CDR3 length: 15 residues. The V end was cut by 4 bases, the J end by 8 bases, with 20 bases between. DNA for the CDR3: TGTGCCAGCAGCTCGTACAGGGTCTTCAACTGGGGCTACACCTTC. Amino acid sequence: CASSSYRVFNWGYTF. The variable domain in full, completed from reference TRBV7-2 and TRBJ1-2, reads GAGVSQSPSNKVTEKGKDVELRCDPISGHTALYWYRQSLGQGLEFLIYFQGNSAPDKSGLPSDRFSAERTGGSVSTLTIQRTQQEDSAVYLCASSSYRVFNWGYTFGSGTRLTVV.

The V and J genes are TRBV21-1 and TRBJ2-7; the D call of TRBD1 is as the table states it, not checked on the DNA. TRBV21-1 constitutes a pseudogene. The CDR3 extends over 17 amino acids. The CDR3 coding sequence is TGTGCCAGCAGTAAGCTAGACAGTTACGAGAGCTCCTACGAGCAGTACTTC. Residues: CASSKLDSYESSYEQYF.

Of note for this clone: A read error may account for a junction end that differs from germline. The rearrangement uses TRBV10-3 and TRBJ2-5, with D possibly called TRBD1 or TRBD2 (5 bases each). This CDR3 has 13 amino acids. Germline V CDR1 and CDR2: ENHRY, SYGVKD. The CDR3 protein is CASSYSGPETQYF. The CDR3 nucleotides are TGTGCCAGCAGTTACTCGGGACCAGAGACCCAGTACTTC.

J is TRBJ2-1 and V is TRBV9; TRBD1 might be the D (6 bases). Germline V gene data show CDR1 as SGDLS and CDR2 as YYNGEE. CDR3 length: 15 residues. The ends were cut back, 3 bases at V and 0 bases at J, with 10 bases in the middle. The CDR3 DNA reads TGTGCCAGCAGCGCTCAGGGGAACTCCTACAATGAGCAGTTCTTC. It codes for CASSAQGNSYNEQFF.

The V call is TRBV6-6, the J call TRBJ1-4; 7 positions match TRBD1. The junction had 8 bases not matched to a gene; V was cut back by 5 bases and J by 8 bases. The CDR3 is 14 amino acids. The germline CDR1 and CDR2 sequences are MNHNY and SVGAGI (reference sequence). Written as DNA, the CDR3 is TGTGCCAGCAGTGACAGGGTTGGGGGCGAAAAACTGTTTTTT. Amino acids: CASSDRVGGEKLFF.

The chain has TRBV30 and TRBJ2-1; TRBD2 agrees at 9 bases. The CDR3 runs 15 residues. The germline gives CDR1 GTSNPN, CDR2 SVGIG (reference sequence). J was trimmed by 7 bases and V by 0 bases; bases with no gene match: 7. In DNA, the CDR3 is TGTGCCTGGAGTGTCCGCGGGAGGGCCCGGAATGAGCAGTTCTTC. It codes for CAWSVRGRARNEQFF.

The rearrangement uses TRBV7-6 and TRBJ1-3, with D maybe TRBD1 (5 bases). Per germline, CDR1 SGHVS and CDR2 FNYEAQ. CDR3 length equals 15 residues. V lost 1 base to trimming and J lost 4 bases, with 11 bases between them. The CDR3 region has the DNA TGTGCCAGCAGCTTAGACGCAGGGATCGGAAACACCATATATTTT. This gives the protein CASSLDAGIGNTIYF.

The rearrangement joins TRBV28 to TRBJ2-1, with 13 bases that match TRBD2. J gave up 10 bases and V 4 bases, and 10 bases lay outside the gene matches. CDR1 and CDR2 from the germline V gene are MDHEN and SYDVKM. This CDR3 has 16 amino acids. The chain's CDR3 is CASSSQLAGGPGEQFF. The CDR3 bases are TGTGCCAGCAGTTCCCAACTAGCGGGAGGGCCGGGAGAGCAGTTCTTC.

V and J are TRBV30 and TRBJ2-7; possibly TRBD1 or TRBD2 for D (6 bases each). Trimming removed 3 bases from V and 3 bases from J, with 15 bases in between. This CDR3 is built from 14 residues. The V gene's germline CDR1 is GTSNPN and CDR2 SVGIG (reference sequence). The CDR3 sequence: CAWSWGATGYEQYF. The CDR3 region has the DNA TGTGCCTGGAGCTGGGGGGCGACGGGCTACGAGCAGTACTTC. Drawing the rest from reference TRBV30 and TRBJ2-7, the complete variable domain is SQTIHQWPATLVQPVGSPLSLECTVEGTSNPNLYWYRQAAGRGLQLLFYSVGIGQISSEVPQNLSASRPQDRQFILSSKKLLLSDSGFYLCAWSWGATGYEQYFGPGTRLTVT.

This clone was found a few times. The chain couples TRBV27 to TRBJ2-5, with TRBD2 identical over 11 bases. Germline-derived CDR1 and CDR2 are MNHEY and SMNVEV (reference sequence). CDR3 size: 18 residues. After removal of 3 bases from V and 1 base from J, the junction contained 10 bases not matched to a gene. The CDR3 DNA sequence: TGTGCCAGCAGTTTCACAACTCCGGGACTAGCGGCCCAAGAGACCCAGTACTTC. This encodes CASSFTTPGLAAQETQYF.

This chain links TRBV9 with TRBJ1-2; D is unresolved. The germline V and J ends were trimmed by 0 bases and 8 bases, with 14 bases remaining between them. The CDR3 consists of 14 residues. Germline V CDR1 and CDR2: SGDLS, YYNGEE. The DNA of the CDR3 is TGTGCCAGCAGCGTAGGACCCGAACTGGGGGGCTACACCTTC. This codes for CASSVGPELGGYTF.

In its sample, this clone was seen once. The V gene is TRBV5-4, the J gene TRBJ1-1; D unclear. CDR3 size: 17 residues. Germline V CDR1 and CDR2: SGHNT, YYREEE (reference sequence). Trimming removed 4 bases at V and 1 base at J, with 20 bases between. DNA of the CDR3: TGTGCCAGCAGCCCGGGGTTTGGGTCAGGAACGAACACTGAAGCTTTCTTT. The encoded protein is CASSPGFGSGTNTEAFF.

To note about this clone: Other DNA sequences in the same sample also yield this CDR3. The rearrangement links TRBV19 to TRBJ1-5; TRBD1 matches at 7 bases. The germline V gene has CDR1 LNHDA and CDR2 SQIVND (reference sequence). The CDR3 has 14 residues. Trimming took 4 bases from V and 2 from J; bases not matched to a gene: 2. DNA for the CDR3: TGTGCCAGTAGTAGGGACAGAGGCAATCAGCCCCAGCATTTT. Translating gives CASSRDRGNQPQHF. Full variable domain (missing parts from reference TRBV19 and TRBJ1-5): DGGITQSPKYLFRKEGQNVTLSCEQNLNHDAMYWYRQDPGQGLRLIYYSQIVNDFQKGDIAEGYSVSREKKESFPLTVTSAQKNPTAFYLCASSRDRGNQPQHFGDGTRLSIL.

This clone was picked up one time. Mismatch with germline at one junction end may stem from a read error. This chain connects TRBV28 to TRBJ2-7; D possibly uses TRBD1 or TRBD2 (5 bases each). The CDR3 is made up of 13 amino acids. The germline gives CDR1 MDHEN, CDR2 SYDVKM. The CDR3 loop is CGAASLESYEQYF. CDR3 sequence (DNA): TGCGGGGCGGCCAGTCTTGAGTCCTACGAGCAGTACTTC.

The chain has TRBV27 and TRBJ2-1, with no clear D. The CDR3 runs to 12 residues. Trimming removed 4 bases from V and 7 bases from J, with 8 bases in between. Germline values: CDR1 MNHEY, CDR2 SMNVEV (reference sequence). The DNA of the CDR3 is TGTGCCAGCAGTTCGTTGAGAAATGAGCAGTTCTTC. It yields the protein CASSSLRNEQFF.

J is TRBJ2-7 and V is TRBV13; 10 nucleotides match TRBD2. Losses at the gene ends were 6 bases for V and 4 bases for J; bases not matched to a gene: 6. The CDR3 is 14 residues long. In germline, CDR1 is PRHDT, CDR2 FYEKMQ (reference sequence). CDR3 in DNA: TGTGCCAGCAGGGCCTCTAGCGGGGGATACGAGCAGTACTTC. Protein product: CASRASSGGYEQYF.

The chain is built from TRBV28 and TRBJ2-7; D uncertain. This CDR3 region has 12 residues. Germline CDR1 is MDHEN and CDR2 is SYDVKM. Trimming took 2 bases from V and 12 from J, leaving 14 bases between them. The CDR3 coding sequence is TGTGCCAGCAGTTTAAGTCCCTTGTATCCGTACTTC. It specifies CASSLSPLYPYF.

The chain couples TRBV18 to TRBJ2-3; 11 bases match TRBD1. Germline CDR1 KGHSH, CDR2 LQKENI. There are 15 residues in the CDR3. V dropped 4 bases and J dropped 3; count of bases not matched to a gene: 3. Here the CDR3 DNA reads TGTGCCAGCTCACGAGGACAGGGGGCAACAGATACGCAGTATTTT. As protein: CASSRGQGATDTQYF.

The rearrangement uses TRBV5-4 and TRBJ2-7, with 10 bases aligning to TRBD1. The CDR3 runs to 13 residues. The V gene's germline CDR1 is SGHNT and CDR2 YYREEE (reference sequence). V dropped 2 bases and J dropped 5; count of bases not matched to a gene: 1. CDR3 residues: CASSFGQGDEQYF. The CDR3 DNA sequence: TGTGCCAGCAGCTTTGGACAGGGGGACGAGCAGTACTTC. Filled out from reference TRBV5-4 and TRBJ2-7, the complete variable domain reads ETGVTQSPTHLIKTRGQQVTLRCSSQSGHNTVSWYQQALGQGPQFIFQYYREEENGRGNFPPRFSGLQFPNYSSELNVNALELDDSALYLCASSFGQGDEQYFGPGTRLTVT.

The CDR3 reads CSARDQQTGFF. The CDR3 coding sequence is TGCAGTGCTAGGGACCAACAAACGGGATTCTTC. This chain links TRBV20-1 with TRBJ2-1, with D maybe TRBD2 (5 bases). With 3 bases removed from V and 16 bases from J, the gap between germline ends came to 16 bases. Germline V gene sequence: CDR1 DFQATT, CDR2 SNEGSKA (reference sequence). This CDR3 spans 11 amino acids.

This chain joins TRBV6-5 and TRBJ2-7; D is perhaps TRBD2 (5 bases). V gave up 2 bases and J gave up 0 bases, with 14 bases separating them. This CDR3 comprises 16 residues. The germline CDR1 and CDR2 sequences are MNHEY and SVGAGI. The CDR3 DNA reads as TGTGCCAGCAGTTACGGTAGCGCGTTAAACTCCTACGAGCAGTACTTC. Encoded protein: CASSYGSALNSYEQYF.

The CDR3 coding sequence is TGCGCCAGCAGCCAAGAAGAGACAGGGAACTATGGCTACACCTTC. It yields the protein CASSQEETGNYGYTF. The rearrangement joins TRBV4-1 to TRBJ1-2, with 7 bases matching TRBD1. This CDR3 contains 15 residues. V was clipped by 0 bases and J by 2 bases; unmatched bases: 3. Germline V gives CDR1 MGHRA, CDR2 YSYEKL.